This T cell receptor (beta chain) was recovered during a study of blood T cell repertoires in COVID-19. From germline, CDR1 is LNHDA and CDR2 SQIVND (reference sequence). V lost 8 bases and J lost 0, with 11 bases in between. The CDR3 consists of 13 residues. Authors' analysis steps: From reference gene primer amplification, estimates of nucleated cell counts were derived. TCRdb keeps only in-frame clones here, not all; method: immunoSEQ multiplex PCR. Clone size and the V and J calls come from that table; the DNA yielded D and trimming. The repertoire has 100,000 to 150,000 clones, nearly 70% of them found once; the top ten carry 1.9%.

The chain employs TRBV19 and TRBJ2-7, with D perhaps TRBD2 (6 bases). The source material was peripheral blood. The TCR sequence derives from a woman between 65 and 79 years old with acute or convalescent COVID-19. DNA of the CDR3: TGTGCCAGTGGCAGGACTAACTCCTACGAGCAGTACTTC. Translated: CASGRTNSYEQYF.